Below are 24 T cell receptor beta chains sequenced from a single sample in a study of blood T cell repertoires in COVID-19. Sequencing was performed with immunoSEQ multiplex PCR; in TCRdb, only in-frame clones are kept and a portion is missing. The sample has about 77,000 clones, around 70% seen once; the top ten hold approximately 20%. The sequencing sample was made of peripheral blood. These receptor sequences come from a man aged 55-75 years with acute or convalescent COVID-19.

The genes are TRBV19 and TRBJ1-2; 8 positions match TRBD1. The CDR3 is 13 residues long. Germline CDR1 reads LNHDA; CDR2 reads SQIVND (reference sequence). The J segment lost 6 bases and the V segment lost 4 bases, leaving 4 bases of the junction unmatched. CDR3 coding DNA: TGTGCCAGTAGTAGAGCGACAGGGGATGGCTACACCTTC. Translating it yields CASSRATGDGYTF.

The chain couples TRBV7-2 to TRBJ2-1; 11 bases are shared with TRBD2. The length of the CDR3 is 16 residues. With 4 bases clipped from V and 8 bases from J, the junction kept 10 bases outside the gene matches. Germline V gives CDR1 SGHTA, CDR2 FQGNSA. This chain's CDR3 is CASSWLAGGTGYEQFF. CDR3 in DNA: TGTGCCAGCAGCTGGCTAGCGGGGGGAACGGGGTATGAGCAGTTCTTC.

The gene calls are TRBV3-1 (or the pseudogene TRBV3-2) and TRBJ2-1; D not resolved. The germline CDR1 and CDR2 sequences are LGHDT and YNNKEL (reference sequence). This CDR3 spans 13 amino acids. V dropped 3 bases and J dropped 5 bases, with 8 bases sitting between them. CDR3 sequence reads: CASSQQVNNEQFF. CDR3 nucleotides: TGTGCCAGCAGCCAGCAGGTCAACAATGAGCAGTTCTTC.

The gene calls are TRBV15 and TRBJ2-7, with D tentatively TRBD2 (5 bases). The CDR3 runs to 15 residues. The germline V and J ends were trimmed by 5 bases and 2 bases, with 16 bases remaining between them. Germline V gene sequence: CDR1 LNHNV, CDR2 YYDKDF (reference sequence). The chain's CDR3 is CATSLGVTGTYEQYF. For the CDR3, the DNA is TGTGCCACCAGCCTCGGGGTGACCGGCACCTACGAGCAGTACTTC.

The V and J genes are TRBV30 and TRBJ2-7, with 7 bases identical to TRBD2. J lost 6 bases, V lost 0 bases, and 11 bases had no gene match. The CDR3 has 15 amino acids. Germline CDR1 GTSNPN, CDR2 SVGIG (reference sequence). The CDR3 sequence: CAWSVLGGSPAEQYF. The DNA of the CDR3 is TGTGCCTGGAGTGTACTGGGAGGGAGTCCTGCCGAGCAGTACTTC.

The CDR3 coding sequence is TGTGCCAGCAGGTCTATGGGACAGGGGGCAGCCGGGGAGCTGTTTTTT. Amino acids: CASRSMGQGAAGELFF. The V call is TRBV7-9, the J call TRBJ2-2; 12 bases line up with TRBD1. From germline, CDR1 is SEHNR and CDR2 FQNEAQ (reference sequence). After removal of 6 bases from V and 6 bases from J, the junction contained 8 bases not matched to a gene. The CDR3 is made up of 16 amino acids.

The chain uses TRBV7-2 and TRBJ2-2; tentatively, D is TRBD1 (6 bases). V was clipped by 4 bases and J by 6 bases, with 12 bases between them. From germline, CDR1 is SGHTA and CDR2 FQGNSA. This CDR3 region has 14 residues. The CDR3 spells CASSSIRQAGELFF. The CDR3 DNA reads as TGTGCCAGCAGCTCGATTCGACAGGCCGGGGAGCTGTTTTTT.

V and J are TRBV25-1 and TRBJ2-4, with 9 bases fitting TRBD2. V was clipped by 2 bases and J by 5 bases; unmatched bases: 7. CDR1 and CDR2 (germline): MGHDK, SYGVNS. The CDR3 covers 16 residues. This chain's CDR3 is CASSETGSGRQNIQYF. As DNA, the CDR3 is TGTGCCAGCAGTGAAACGGGTAGCGGGAGACAAAACATTCAGTACTTC.

This clone was detected once. The chain is built from TRBV5-4 and TRBJ1-2; perhaps TRBD1 as D (5 bases). Germline V gene data show CDR1 as SGHNT and CDR2 as YYREEE (reference sequence). Between the trimmed V and J ends, which lost 0 bases and 5 bases, there was a span of 11 bases. The CDR3 totals 14 residues. The CDR3 protein is CASSLEGKTYGYTF. The CDR3 nucleotides are TGTGCCAGCAGCTTGGAGGGGAAAACATATGGCTACACCTTC.

CDR3 amino acids: CASSLWARRTGLDSGANVLTF. The CDR3 DNA reads TGTGCCAGCAGTTTATGGGCCCGCAGGACAGGCCTAGACTCTGGGGCCAACGTCCTGACTTTC. V gene TRBV28 combines with J gene TRBJ2-6; 7 bases align to TRBD1. Germline-derived CDR1 and CDR2 are MDHEN and SYDVKM. The CDR3 is 21 amino acids. V lost 0 bases and J lost 0; bases outside the gene matches: 14.

This sequence joins TRBV19 and TRBJ2-5, with D possibly TRBD2 on 7 matching bases. The germline gives CDR1 LNHDA, CDR2 SQIVND (reference sequence). The CDR3 covers 13 residues. Trimming pared 5 bases from V and 4 bases from J, leaving 11 bases between. Here the CDR3 reads CASSEGGGETQYF. The CDR3 coding sequence is TGTGCCAGTAGTGAGGGAGGGGGAGAGACCCAGTACTTC.

J is TRBJ2-3 and V is TRBV19; maybe TRBD1 (6 bases). The CDR3 is made up of 13 amino acids. From germline, CDR1 is LNHDA and CDR2 SQIVND (reference sequence). Trimming took 6 bases from V and 2 from J, leaving 9 bases between them. CDR3 nucleotides: TGTGCCAGTAGAAGGGGGATCACAGATACGCAGTATTTT. Protein: CASRRGITDTQYF.

The rearrangement links TRBV11-1 to TRBJ2-7, with 8 bases identical to TRBD1. CDR1 is SGHAT, CDR2 FQDESV, per germline (reference sequence). The CDR3 has 16 amino acids. With 2 bases clipped from V and 2 bases from J, the junction kept 8 bases outside the gene matches. CDR3 nucleotide sequence: TGTGCCAGCAGCTTACGACAGGGGTCACCCCCCTACGAGCAGTACGTC. This codes for CASSLRQGSPPYEQYV.

The chain employs TRBV5-1 and TRBJ2-5; 9 bases align to TRBD2. Germline V gives CDR1 SGHRS, CDR2 YFSETQ. The ends lost 7 bases at V and 3 bases at J; junction bases unmatched: 10. The CDR3 totals 15 residues. In nucleotides, the CDR3 is TGCGCCAGCGCCAAAACGGGACTAGCTGAAGAGACCCAGTACTTC. Translation: CASAKTGLAEETQYF.

This sequence joins TRBV19 and TRBJ1-4; a possible D gene is TRBD1 (6 bases). Germline V gene lookup returns CDR1 LNHDA and CDR2 SQIVND (reference sequence). V shed 4 bases and J shed 5 bases, with 8 bases lying between them. This CDR3 contains 13 residues. The CDR3: CASSKQGNEKLFF. The CDR3 nucleotides are TGTGCCAGTAGTAAACAGGGAAATGAAAAACTGTTTTTT.

The chain is built from TRBV25-1 and TRBJ2-7; D gene uncertain. The CDR3 loop spans 15 amino acids. Trimming removed 4 bases from V and 0 bases from J, with 13 bases in between. Looked up from germline, CDR1 is MGHDK and CDR2 is SYGVNS. DNA for the CDR3: TGTGCCAGCAGTGGCGATCCTAGGAGCTCCTACGAGCAGTACTTC. This encodes CASSGDPRSSYEQYF.

The gene calls are TRBV6-5 and TRBJ2-1, with 8 bases identical to TRBD1. The CDR3 spans 12 residues. V was pared by 6 bases and J by 8 bases, with 3 bases of the junction left unmatched. CDR1 is MNHEY, CDR2 SVGAGI, per germline. Here the CDR3 reads CASSLTGDEQFF. CDR3 bases: TGTGCCAGCAGCTTGACAGGGGATGAGCAGTTCTTC.

This clone was counted a single time. This chain links TRBV6-5 with TRBJ2-5; the D is unclear. V was clipped by 4 bases and J by 5 bases, with 11 bases between them. Germline-derived CDR1 and CDR2 are MNHEY and SVGAGI. This CDR3 is built from 13 residues. CDR3 residues: CASSFSAGETQYF. The CDR3 nucleotides read TGTGCCAGCAGTTTCTCGGCCGGGGAGACCCAGTACTTC.

The rearrangement uses TRBV6-5 and TRBJ2-3, with D possibly matching TRBD1 (6 bases). Looked up from germline, CDR1 is MNHEY and CDR2 is SVGAGI. The V gene lost 6 bases and the J gene lost 2 bases, with 15 bases spanning the gap. CDR3 size: 15 residues. The CDR3: CASSNRDTDTDTQYF. CDR3 nucleotides: TGTGCCAGCAGCAACCGGGACACGGACACAGATACGCAGTATTTT.

V and J are TRBV7-2 and TRBJ2-3; D is unresolved. CDR3 length equals 13 residues. V was cut by 2 bases and J by 7 bases, with 10 bases left in between. The germline gives CDR1 SGHTA, CDR2 FQGNSA. The CDR3 sequence is CASSLPSLYTQYF. In nucleotides, the CDR3 is TGTGCCAGCAGCTTACCTAGTCTGTATACGCAGTATTTT.

This clone was recorded a few times. The chain couples TRBV5-4 to TRBJ2-1; no firm D call. Germline-derived CDR1 and CDR2 are SGHNT and YYREEE (reference sequence). This CDR3 has 16 amino acids. Trimming took 0 bases from V and 2 from J, leaving 12 bases between them. CDR3 amino acids: CASSLDHLQAYNEQFF. In nucleotides, the CDR3 is TGTGCCAGCAGCTTGGACCACTTGCAAGCCTACAATGAGCAGTTCTTC. The whole variable domain, remainder taken from reference TRBV5-4 and TRBJ2-1, is ETGVTQSPTHLIKTRGQQVTLRCSSQSGHNTVSWYQQALGQGPQFIFQYYREEENGRGNFPPRFSGLQFPNYSSELNVNALELDDSALYLCASSLDHLQAYNEQFFGPGTRLTVL.

This chain joins TRBV11-3 and TRBJ2-2; TRBD1 agrees at 8 bases. This CDR3 has 15 residues. Per germline, CDR1 SGHNT and CDR2 YENEEA. The V gene end was trimmed by 2 bases and the J gene end by 7 bases; junction bases not matched to a gene: 6. The CDR3 loop is CASSLRQGAGGELFF. The CDR3 DNA is TGTGCCAGCAGCTTACGTCAGGGGGCGGGCGGGGAGCTGTTTTTT.

This clone was detected only a few times. CDR3 sequence (DNA): TGTGCCAGCTCACCACCGAGGCCGAGCAATGAGCAGTTCTTC. This translates into CASSPPRPSNEQFF. This chain links TRBV18 with TRBJ2-1; D unresolved. The CDR3 has 14 residues. CDR1 is KGHSH, CDR2 LQKENI, per germline. Trimming took 0 bases from V and 6 from J, leaving 9 bases between them.

V usage is TRBV7-3 and J usage is TRBJ2-1; unclear D gene. CDR3 length: 15 amino acids. V was trimmed by 2 bases and J by 4 bases, leaving 12 bases between them. The germline CDR1 and CDR2 sequences are SGHTA and FQGTGA. This chain's CDR3 is CASSLDEASYNEQFF. In nucleotides, the CDR3 is TGTGCCAGCAGCTTAGACGAGGCCTCTTACAATGAGCAGTTCTTC.